The 30 T cell receptor beta chains below come from one sample, sequenced in a study of CXCR3-negative and CXCR3-positive naive CD8 T cells. Study findings and constraints: Naive CXCR3-positive cells had TRB CDR3s more hydrophobic than those of CXCR3-negative naive cells.

5' RACE that incorporated UMI labels was used to prepare the TRB cDNA libraries. One entry per CDR3 protein, without DNA, is what TCRdb gives after re-calling the 5' RACE reads. Its listing shows 120,000 or so distinct CDR3 sequences. Their recognized antigens are unknown. Input material: naive CXCR3+ CD8+ T cells from blood. Specified subset: CD45RO-CCR7+CD27+CD95- naive CD8+ T cells expressing CXCR3 (TNR3+). These receptors were obtained from a human donor in good health. Some clones in this sample may be carry-over from other donors' samples.

The rearrangement joins TRBV7-9 to TRBJ2-7. This CDR3 spans 11 amino acids. Germline lookup yields CDR1 SEHNR and CDR2 FQNEAQ (reference sequence). The CDR3 is CASSPQYEQYF.

The chain uses TRBV6-2 or TRBV6-3 and TRBJ2-7; TCRdb calls TRBD2, which cannot be checked without DNA. The CDR3 length is 15 residues. Germline CDR1 is MNHEY and CDR2 is SVGEGT. The CDR3 is CASTATSGGTYEQYF.

V and J are TRBV19 and TRBJ2-1; TCRdb calls TRBD1, which cannot be checked without DNA. The CDR3 has 14 amino acids. CDR1 is LNHDA, CDR2 SQIVND, per germline (reference sequence). The CDR3 is CASRDGQFYNEQFF.

This sequence joins TRBV30 and TRBJ1-2; TCRdb names TRBD1, which stays unverified in the absence of DNA. From germline, CDR1 is GTSNPN and CDR2 SVGIG (reference sequence). This CDR3 region has 12 residues. The CDR3 loop is CAWMGQGHGYTF.

This rearrangement joins TRBV10-3 to TRBJ2-1; TCRdb's assignment of TRBD1 cannot be checked, as there is no DNA. This CDR3 comprises 13 residues. Germline values: CDR1 ENHRY, CDR2 SYGVKD. The CDR3 loop is CAISDLLAPEQFF.

V is TRBV28 and J is TRBJ2-1; TCRdb's D call, TRBD2, is unchecked because there is no DNA. Germline CDR1 and CDR2: MDHEN and SYDVKM. The CDR3 is 17 residues long. CDR3 residues: CASSPLRLAGDNNEQFF.

This sequence joins TRBV10-3 and TRBJ2-3. The CDR3 contains 15 residues. Germline-derived CDR1 and CDR2 are ENHRY and SYGVKD. The CDR3 region is CAISELQSGTDTQYF.

The V gene is TRBV10-3, the J gene TRBJ2-2. The length of the CDR3 is 12 residues. Germline V gives CDR1 ENHRY, CDR2 SYGVKD. The CDR3 reads CAISDETIELFF.

This chain joins TRBV9 and TRBJ2-7; without DNA, the TCRdb call of TRBD1 cannot be checked. CDR3 size: 15 residues. Germline V gene sequence: CDR1 SGDLS, CDR2 YYNGEE. CDR3 residues: CASSPSGDTPYEQYF.

This chain uses TRBV29-1 with TRBJ1-1; no DNA is available, so the TRBD1 call from TCRdb remains unchecked. The CDR3 totals 13 residues. The germline V gene has CDR1 SQVTM and CDR2 ANQGSEA. The CDR3 sequence is CSVLRQTNTEAFF.

Here the CDR3 reads CSVEAGETGNTIYF. J is TRBJ1-3 and V is TRBV29-1; TCRdb indicates TRBD1, and absent DNA this call remains unverified. The germline gives CDR1 SQVTM, CDR2 ANQGSEA. This CDR3 spans 14 amino acids.

The CDR3 is CSARRLNSQTGVVTYEQYF. V usage is TRBV20-1 and J usage is TRBJ2-7; TCRdb's assignment of TRBD1 cannot be checked, as there is no DNA. The germline gives CDR1 DFQATT, CDR2 SNEGSKA (reference sequence). The CDR3 is 19 amino acids.

The chain links TRBV27 to TRBJ1-6. This CDR3 is 15 amino acids long. Germline-derived CDR1 and CDR2 are MNHEY and SMNVEV (reference sequence). The chain's CDR3 is CASSLWRSYNSPLHF.

This chain connects TRBV28 to TRBJ2-7; TCRdb reports TRBD1, a call that lacks DNA to check it against. Germline values: CDR1 MDHEN, CDR2 SYDVKM. CDR3 length: 14 residues. The CDR3 here is CASSRDRLVYEQYF. Looking up the rest from reference TRBV28 and TRBJ2-7 gives the full variable domain: DVKVTQSSRYLVKRTGEKVFLECVQDMDHENMFWYRQDPGLGLRLIYFSYDVKMKEKGDIPEGYSVSREKKERFSLILESASTNQTSMYLCASSRDRLVYEQYFGPGTRLTVT.

This chain connects TRBV28 to TRBJ1-1. The CDR3 is 13 residues long. Germline V gene sequence: CDR1 MDHEN, CDR2 SYDVKM. The CDR3 loop is CASSHRGYTEAFF.

J is TRBJ1-5 and V is TRBV5-5; TCRdb's D gene call, TRBD1, goes unchecked for lack of DNA. From germline, CDR1 is SGHKS and CDR2 YYEKEE (reference sequence). The CDR3 length is 16 residues. CDR3 loop: CASSLEGRVGNQPQHF.

V usage is TRBV6-2 or TRBV6-3 and J usage is TRBJ1-1; TCRdb indicates TRBD1, and absent DNA this call remains unverified. The CDR3 length is 14 residues. Germline CDR1 is MNHEY and CDR2 is SVGEGT. This CDR3 is CASSSGQGSYEAFF.

The gene calls are TRBV28 and TRBJ2-7. Germline CDR1 and CDR2: MDHEN and SYDVKM. This CDR3 region has 15 residues. CDR3 amino acids: CASSFLFDSTYEQYF.

The chain combines TRBV10-3 with TRBJ2-1; checking the TCRdb D call of TRBD1 is not possible without DNA. There are 15 residues in the CDR3. The germline V gene encodes CDR1 ENHRY and CDR2 SYGVKD. CDR3 region: CAISPGPPPAYEQFF.

This chain links TRBV7-2 with TRBJ2-5; absent DNA, TCRdb's TRBD1 call cannot be checked. The length of the CDR3 is 14 residues. The germline gives CDR1 SGHTA, CDR2 FQGNSA. The CDR3 protein is CASSLWGGQETQYF.

This sequence joins TRBV5-6 and TRBJ1-1. Per germline, CDR1 SGHDT and CDR2 YYEEEE. This CDR3 region has 18 residues. This CDR3 is CASSLFSLDLAMNTEAFF.

The chain has TRBV29-1 and TRBJ2-5; TCRdb's D call of TRBD1 is untestable without DNA. Germline V CDR1 and CDR2: SQVTM, ANQGSEA. The CDR3 has 13 residues. This CDR3 is CSVSGQGGETQYF.

The CDR3 region is CATDGQNGELFF. The V and J genes are TRBV12-3 or TRBV12-4 and TRBJ2-2; TCRdb indicates TRBD1, and absent DNA this call remains unverified. CDR3 length: 12 amino acids.

The rearrangement links TRBV19 to TRBJ2-7; the D call of TRBD2 rests on TCRdb alone, since no DNA is present to check it. CDR1 and CDR2 (germline): LNHDA, SQIVND (reference sequence). This CDR3 region has 14 residues. CDR3 amino acids: CASSGLAASYEQYF.

The chain has TRBV29-1 and TRBJ2-3. The germline V gene has CDR1 SQVTM and CDR2 ANQGSEA. The CDR3 contains 12 residues. The CDR3 reads CSVLCLTDTQYF.

V and J are TRBV4-2 and TRBJ1-5; absent DNA, TCRdb's TRBD1 call cannot be checked. Per the germline V gene, CDR1 is LGHNA and CDR2 is YNFKEQ. This CDR3 spans 15 amino acids. CDR3 amino acids: CASSLGDISDQPQYF.

The rearrangement uses TRBV10-1 and TRBJ2-1; the D call of TRBD2 rests on TCRdb alone, since no DNA is present to check it. Germline CDR1 and CDR2: WNHNN and SYGVQD (reference sequence). The CDR3 sequence is 14 residues long. CDR3: CASSELAGGNEQFF.

The chain links TRBV7-2 to TRBJ2-5; as DNA is missing, the TRBD2 call by TCRdb cannot be tested. The germline V gene encodes CDR1 SGHTA and CDR2 FQGNSA. The CDR3 runs 16 residues. The CDR3 reads CASSLRTSGGEETQYF.

CDR3 sequence: CASRDRQGSNQPQHF. The chain joins TRBV2 to TRBJ1-5; TCRdb's assignment of TRBD1 cannot be checked, as there is no DNA. Germline lookup yields CDR1 SNHLY and CDR2 FYNNEI. This CDR3 is built from 15 residues.

This chain uses TRBV29-1 with TRBJ2-7. Per the germline V gene, CDR1 is SQVTM and CDR2 is ANQGSEA. This CDR3 spans 15 amino acids. The CDR3 is CSVEDQAGAPYEQYF.